Below are 29 T cell receptor beta chains sequenced from a single sample in a study of chemoradiotherapy in HPV16-positive cancers. Sequencing was performed with immunoSEQ multiplex PCR; in TCRdb, only in-frame clones are kept and a portion is missing. The sample carries 12,000 or so clones, around 87% recorded once. The source material was blood, sampled from a patient who underwent chemoradiotherapy. Receptors were obtained from a human donor with HPV-associated anogenital cancer.

The chain carries TRBV7-2 and TRBJ2-5; no firm D call. The V end lost 2 bases, the J end lost 6 bases, and 10 bases lay between the germline ends. The CDR3 loop spans 13 amino acids. CDR1 is SGHTA, CDR2 FQGNSA, per germline. In DNA form, the CDR3 reads TGTGCCAGCAGCTTAAGGACCGACCAGACCCAGTACTTC. It translates to CASSLRTDQTQYF.

The CDR3 protein is CASSIAGAGSGELFF. The CDR3 DNA follows: TGCGCCAGCAGTATAGCGGGGGCCGGGAGCGGGGAGCTGTTTTTT. This chain uses TRBV5-1 with TRBJ2-2; TRBD2 matches 9 bases. The CDR3 is made up of 15 amino acids. V was clipped by 5 bases and J by 7 bases; unmatched bases: 9. The germline CDR1 and CDR2 sequences are SGHRS and YFSETQ.

The V gene is TRBV15, the J gene TRBJ1-3; 8 positions agree with TRBD1. CDR1 and CDR2 from the germline V gene are LNHNV and YYDKDF (reference sequence). This CDR3 region has 16 residues. The V segment lost 4 bases and the J segment 2 bases; nucleotides outside the gene matches: 7. The CDR3 here is CATSTGQGVTGNTIYF. In DNA form, the CDR3 reads TGTGCCACCAGCACCGGACAGGGCGTAACTGGAAACACCATATATTTT. The variable domain in full, with the rest retrieved from reference TRBV15 and TRBJ1-3, is DAMVIQNPRYQVTQFGKPVTLSCSQTLNHNVMYWYQQKSSQAPKLLFHYYDKDFNNEADTPDNFQSRRPNTSFCFLDIRSPGLGDTAMYLCATSTGQGVTGNTIYFGEGSWLTVV.

V and J are TRBV13 and TRBJ1-2; TRBD1 matches 7 bases. The germline gives CDR1 PRHDT, CDR2 FYEKMQ (reference sequence). CDR3 length equals 13 residues. The ends lost 5 bases at V and 8 bases at J; junction bases unmatched: 8. CDR3 residues: CASSRDRAGGYTF. CDR3 nucleotide sequence: TGTGCCAGCAGCCGTGACAGGGCGGGCGGCTACACCTTC.

The rearrangement uses TRBV18 and TRBJ1-6; the match to TRBD1 covers 11 bases. This CDR3 comprises 15 residues. CDR1 is KGHSH and CDR2 is LQKENI in the germline V gene. V lost 5 bases to trimming and J lost 10 bases; unmatched junction nucleotides: 7. CDR3 residues: CASSTGQGASSPLHF. In nucleotides, the CDR3 is TGTGCCAGCTCAACCGGACAGGGGGCGTCCTCACCCCTCCACTTT.

This clone has just one count. V usage is TRBV6-4 and J usage is TRBJ2-1; possibly TRBD1 for D (5 bases). The V gene's germline CDR1 is MRHNA and CDR2 SNTAGT. The CDR3 is made up of 14 amino acids. V dropped 0 bases and J dropped 6 bases, with 9 bases sitting between them. CDR3 DNA sequence: TGTGCCAGCAGTGACTCGACCAGGGCCAATGAGCAGTTCTTC. As protein: CASSDSTRANEQFF.

This chain's CDR3 is CASNLGGENTIYF. In nucleotides, the CDR3 is TGTGCCAGCAATCTCGGAGGGGAAAACACCATATATTTT. The rearrangement joins TRBV10-3 to TRBJ1-3, with a tentative D call TRBD1 (5 bases). Germline V CDR1 and CDR2: ENHRY, SYGVKD. The CDR3 has 13 residues. The V gene lost 10 bases and the J gene lost 6 bases, with 16 bases spanning the gap.

The chain recombines TRBV25-1 with TRBJ2-1, with D possibly being TRBD2 (6 bases). Trimming took 0 bases from V and 5 from J, leaving 8 bases between them. This CDR3 has 14 amino acids. Germline-derived CDR1 and CDR2 are MGHDK and SYGVNS. The CDR3 here is CASSEYRGNNEQFF. The DNA for the CDR3 is TGTGCCAGCAGTGAATATCGGGGGAACAATGAGCAGTTCTTC.

The chain carries TRBV2 and TRBJ2-1; no definite D call. This CDR3 has 14 residues. V was clipped by 4 bases and J by 10 bases, with 17 bases between them. Germline V CDR1 and CDR2: SNHLY, FYNNEI. The CDR3 sequence is CASSVRAWGEEQFF. The DNA of the CDR3 is TGTGCCAGCAGTGTACGTGCGTGGGGTGAGGAGCAGTTCTTC. The full variable domain, in which reference TRBV2 and TRBJ2-1 provide the parts outside the CDR3, is EPEVTQTPSHQVTQMGQEVILRCVPISNHLYFYWYRQILGQKVEFLVSFYNNEISEKSEIFDDQFSVERPDGSNFTLKIRSTKLEDSAMYFCASSVRAWGEEQFFGPGTRLTVL.

The genes are TRBV2 and TRBJ2-7; 8 bases are a match to TRBD1. Germline V gives CDR1 SNHLY, CDR2 FYNNEI. The V gene end was trimmed by 6 bases and the J gene end by 4 bases; junction bases not matched to a gene: 14. The CDR3 is 16 residues long. CDR3 in DNA: TGTGCCAGCAGACTCCGGGGCAGGGGGCAGGCGTACGAGCAGTACGTC. Its translation is CASRLRGRGQAYEQYV.

The rearrangement uses TRBV27 and TRBJ2-2; D is uncertain. Trimming took off 3 bases at V and 5 bases at J, with 4 bases between the two ends. This CDR3 comprises 12 residues. Germline CDR1 MNHEY, CDR2 SMNVEV (reference sequence). The CDR3 DNA reads TGTGCCAGCAGTTTTGGGACCGGGGAGCTGTTTTTT. It translates to CASSFGTGELFF.

The CDR3 here is CASSQEKLGHSSYEQYF. CDR3 in DNA: TGCGCCAGCAGCCAAGAAAAGTTGGGACACTCCTCCTACGAGCAGTACTTC. The V call is TRBV4-1, the J call TRBJ2-7, with a possible D match to TRBD1 (6 bases). Germline V gives CDR1 MGHRA, CDR2 YSYEKL. V dropped 0 bases and J dropped 0 bases, with 15 bases sitting between them. The CDR3 runs to 17 residues.

The V call is TRBV11-3, the J call TRBJ2-7, with D possibly TRBD1 on 6 matching bases. CDR1 is SGHNT and CDR2 is YENEEA in the germline V gene. CDR3 length equals 15 residues. V gave up 5 bases and J gave up 5 bases, with 19 bases separating them. CDR3 in DNA: TGTGCCAGCAGCCCTGGACAGTTTCGGTCGCACGAGCAGTACTTC. This sequence encodes CASSPGQFRSHEQYF.

The V gene is TRBV2, the J gene TRBJ1-6; tentatively, D is TRBD1 (6 bases). Trimming left V 3 bases short and J 5 bases short, with 14 bases between. Germline assignment: CDR1 SNHLY and CDR2 FYNNEI. CDR3 length: 16 residues. As DNA, the CDR3 is TGTGCCAGCAGTGATTCAGGGGCGTTCGATAATTCACCCCTCCACTTT. This encodes CASSDSGAFDNSPLHF.

The chain couples TRBV9 to TRBJ1-1; 7 positions match TRBD1. The CDR3 covers 14 residues. CDR1 is SGDLS and CDR2 is YYNGEE in the germline V gene. J lost 6 bases, V lost 2 bases, and 7 bases had no gene match. The CDR3 DNA sequence: TGTGCCAGCAGCGTCGGGACAGAAGCCTCTGAAGCTTTCTTT. Its protein is CASSVGTEASEAFF.

The chain carries TRBV7-9 and TRBJ2-3; TRBD2 is a possible D gene (6 bases). Germline V CDR1 and CDR2: SEHNR, FQNEAQ (reference sequence). Between the trimmed V and J ends, which lost 6 bases and 2 bases, there was a span of 15 bases. The CDR3 covers 15 residues. Here the CDR3 reads CASSLWGEFTDTQYF. CDR3 nucleotides: TGTGCCAGCAGTCTCTGGGGGGAATTCACAGATACGCAGTATTTT.

V usage is TRBV6-1 and J usage is TRBJ1-5; a possible D gene is TRBD1 (5 bases). The germline V gene encodes CDR1 MNHNS and CDR2 SASEGT. The CDR3 runs to 16 residues. V dropped 1 base and J dropped 2 bases, with 12 bases sitting between them. The CDR3 bases are TGTGCCAGCAGTGAAGTTGGGGGAATGGGCAATCAGCCCCAGCATTTT. Protein: CASSEVGGMGNQPQHF.

This sequence joins TRBV5-8 and TRBJ2-4; possible D gene TRBD2, 7 bases. The V and J ends lost 4 bases and 0 bases respectively, with 20 bases between them. From germline, CDR1 is SGHTS and CDR2 YDEGEE. The CDR3 sequence is 18 residues long. Here the CDR3 DNA reads TGTGCCAGCAGCCCGCGATGGAGGGGGGGGATAGCCAAAAACATTCAGTACTTC. This codes for CASSPRWRGGIAKNIQYF.

The chain joins TRBV30 to TRBJ2-1; D gene ambiguous. With 1 base removed from V and 8 bases from J, the gap between germline ends came to 21 bases. There are 16 residues in the CDR3. The germline V gene has CDR1 GTSNPN and CDR2 SVGIG (reference sequence). Here the CDR3 DNA reads TGTGCCTGGAGTGGTACTACCGGTTCCCAACCCCATGAGCAGTTCTTC. This sequence encodes CAWSGTTGSQPHEQFF.

The V and J genes are TRBV6-5 and TRBJ1-2, with D uncertain. CDR1 is MNHEY and CDR2 is SVGAGI in the germline V gene. The ends were cut back, 0 bases at V and 0 bases at J, with 11 bases in the middle. The CDR3 contains 16 residues. CDR3 nucleotide sequence: TGTGCCAGCAGTTACTCAAACCGGGGAGCTAACTATGGCTACACCTTC. Its translation: CASSYSNRGANYGYTF.

The chain employs TRBV5-5 and TRBJ2-2, with D perhaps matching TRBD1 or TRBD2 (5 bases each). The V gene lost 1 base and the J gene lost 0 bases, with 19 bases spanning the gap. Germline V gives CDR1 SGHKS, CDR2 YYEKEE (reference sequence). This CDR3 region has 19 residues. This CDR3 reads CASSLTAGFWGTNTGELFF. The CDR3 DNA reads as TGTGCCAGCAGCTTGACGGCGGGTTTCTGGGGGACGAACACCGGGGAGCTGTTTTTT.

V usage is TRBV6-4 and J usage is TRBJ2-3, with TRBD2 identical over 8 bases. V lost 2 bases, J lost 6 bases, and 7 bases stayed unmatched. The CDR3 extends over 15 amino acids. Germline CDR1 reads MRHNA; CDR2 reads SNTAGT. CDR3 nucleotides: TGTGCCAGCAGTGACCAGACAGGCGGGAGGGATACGCAGTATTTT. Translated, it gives CASSDQTGGRDTQYF.

This clone was seen more than once but under ten times. This chain uses TRBV7-9 with TRBJ1-3, with D maybe TRBD1 (5 bases). This CDR3 is 15 amino acids long. The germline V and J ends were trimmed by 0 bases and 7 bases, with 13 bases remaining between them. Germline lookup yields CDR1 SEHNR and CDR2 FQNEAQ (reference sequence). The CDR3 sequence is CASSLAGAIRNTIYF. Written as DNA, the CDR3 is TGTGCCAGCAGCTTAGCCGGGGCAATAAGGAACACCATATATTTT.

The rearrangement joins TRBV11-2 to TRBJ1-2, with D perhaps TRBD1 (6 bases). The CDR3 covers 14 residues. Trimming shortened V by 5 bases and J by 4 bases, and 14 bases separated the two germline ends. CDR1 is SGHAT and CDR2 is FQNNGV in the germline V gene. The DNA of the CDR3 is TGTGCCAGCAGCCCGACGGGGGCCGTCTATGGCTACACCTTC. It specifies CASSPTGAVYGYTF. The whole variable domain, filled in from reference TRBV11-2 and TRBJ1-2, reads EAGVAQSPRYKIIEKRQSVAFWCNPISGHATLYWYQQILGQGPKLLIQFQNNGVVDDSQLPKDRFSAERLKGVDSTLKIQPAKLEDSAVYLCASSPTGAVYGYTFGSGTRLTVV.

This chain connects TRBV5-4 to TRBJ2-3, with TRBD1 matching 8 bases. V lost 4 bases, J lost 1 base, and 5 bases stayed unmatched. The CDR3 totals 15 residues. The germline V gene encodes CDR1 SGHNT and CDR2 YYREEE (reference sequence). CDR3 in amino acids: CASSPPGQGTDTQYF. In DNA, the CDR3 is TGTGCCAGCAGCCCACCGGGACAGGGCACAGATACGCAGTATTTT.

The chain links TRBV5-1 to TRBJ1-6; no definite D call. Trimming took 0 bases from V and 13 from J, leaving 11 bases between them. Germline V lookup: CDR1 SGHRS, CDR2 YFSETQ. The CDR3 contains 13 residues. CDR3 sequence reads: CASSLDTSSPLHF. CDR3 bases: TGCGCCAGCAGCTTGGACACAAGCTCGCCCCTCCACTTT.

V usage is TRBV14 and J usage is TRBJ2-7, with 11 bases that match TRBD1. The CDR3 is 13 amino acids. Germline trimming cut 5 bases from V and 5 bases from J; bases unmatched to any gene: 2. Germline CDR1 and CDR2: SGHDN and FVKESK. CDR3 protein: CASSGTGGHEQYV. CDR3 coding DNA: TGTGCCAGCAGCGGGACAGGGGGTCACGAGCAGTACGTC.

The genes are TRBV11-3 and TRBJ1-1, with D unclear. The length of the CDR3 is 13 residues. Germline CDR1 reads SGHNT; CDR2 reads YENEEA. Trimming stripped 0 bases from V and 3 bases from J, with 5 bases between. CDR3 DNA sequence: TGTGCCAGCAGCTTAGAGAGATACACTGAAGCTTTCTTT. It yields the protein CASSLERYTEAFF.

The J gene is TRBJ2-5, the V gene TRBV19; 8 nucleotides align to TRBD2. The V gene's germline CDR1 is LNHDA and CDR2 SQIVND (reference sequence). The length of the CDR3 is 19 residues. The J segment lost 2 bases and the V segment lost 7 bases, leaving 21 bases of the junction unmatched. For the CDR3, the DNA is TGTGCCAGTACCCCACCGGGACTAGGACGGGTAGTGGGTCAAGAGACCCAGTACTTC. It encodes CASTPPGLGRVVGQETQYF.